The rows below give T cell receptor beta chains drawn from one sample of a study of blood T cell repertoires in COVID-19. Sequencing was performed with immunoSEQ multiplex PCR; in TCRdb, only in-frame clones are kept and a portion is missing. The sample has roughly 300,000 clones, about four fifths seen once. Sequenced material: peripheral blood. The receptors shown here come from a woman between 45 and 60 years old with acute or convalescent COVID-19. Both conserved end residues are part of each CDR3. D genes are given only for firm matches.

V gene: TRBV5-6; D gene: TRBD1; CDR3 protein: CASSLVGQPNQPQHF
V gene: TRBV5-6; D gene: TRBD2; CDR3 protein: CASSLAGLAVETQYF
V gene: TRBV2; D gene: TRBD2; CDR3 protein: CASIRTSGRHNEQFF
V gene: TRBV27; D gene: .; CDR3 protein: CASSPLTYRASTDTQYF
V gene: TRBV7-9; D gene: .; CDR3 protein: CASSLEGKDTIYF
V gene: TRBV5-5; D gene: .; CDR3 protein: CASSLATSGAGSSGNTIYF
V gene: TRBV7-6; D gene: TRBD1; CDR3 protein: CASSRVGQGPNSYNEQFF
V gene: TRBV5-1; D gene: .; CDR3 protein: CASSLERGSGDTQYF
V gene: TRBV24-1; D gene: TRBD2; CDR3 protein: CATSDPAGAHNEQFF
V gene: TRBV18; D gene: TRBD2; CDR3 protein: CASSPGLAGAGDTQYF
V gene: TRBV7-2; D gene: TRBD1; CDR3 protein: CASSPPGQLNEKLFF
V gene: TRBV3-1/TRBV3-2; D gene: .; CDR3 protein: CASSHRDPPGYTF
V gene: TRBV5-4; D gene: .; CDR3 protein: CAGGGTQYF
V gene: TRBV5-6; D gene: .; CDR3 protein: CASSLWGGNQPQHF
V gene: TRBV2; D gene: .; CDR3 protein: CASSDGQRNTEAFF
V gene: TRBV5-6; D gene: TRBD2; CDR3 protein: CASSPRSGSGEQYF
V gene: TRBV30; D gene: TRBD1; CDR3 protein: CAWSRQGAGDTQYF
V gene: TRBV27; D gene: .; CDR3 protein: CASRRGGNEAFF
V gene: TRBV5-8; D gene: .; CDR3 protein: CASSLDSLEKLFF
V gene: TRBV5-1; D gene: .; CDR3 protein: CASSLAPHGELFF
V gene: TRBV29-1; D gene: TRBD2; CDR3 protein: CSVVSGRAVETQYF
V gene: TRBV9; D gene: TRBD1; CDR3 protein: CASSVAGGNEKLFF
V gene: TRBV2; D gene: TRBD2; CDR3 protein: CASSELGGSYNEQFF
V gene: TRBV6-2/TRBV6-3; D gene: .; CDR3 protein: CASSYARGDSNQPQHF
V gene: TRBV30; D gene: .; CDR3 protein: CAWNTGPQPQHF
V gene: TRBV3-1/TRBV3-2; D gene: TRBD1; CDR3 protein: CASSPKVPGQGAGYTDTQYF
V gene: TRBV25-1; D gene: .; CDR3 protein: CASSESWGGNEKLFF
V gene: TRBV19; D gene: TRBD2; CDR3 protein: CASRVLAGTTGELFF
V gene: TRBV25-1; D gene: TRBD1; CDR3 protein: CASRGSDRAIGELFF
V gene: TRBV27; D gene: .; CDR3 protein: CASRSGYTLPDLMNTEAFF